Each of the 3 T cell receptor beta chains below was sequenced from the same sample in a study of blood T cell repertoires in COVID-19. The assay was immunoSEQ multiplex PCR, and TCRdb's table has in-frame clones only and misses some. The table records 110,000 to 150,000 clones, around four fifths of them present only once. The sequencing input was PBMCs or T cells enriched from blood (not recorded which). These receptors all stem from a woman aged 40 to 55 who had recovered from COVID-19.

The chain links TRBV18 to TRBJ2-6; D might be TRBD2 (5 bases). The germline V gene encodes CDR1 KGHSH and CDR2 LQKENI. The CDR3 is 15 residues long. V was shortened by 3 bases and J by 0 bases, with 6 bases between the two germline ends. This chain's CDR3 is CASSPEGSGANVLTF. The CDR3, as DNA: TGTGCCAGCTCACCCGAGGGCTCTGGGGCCAACGTCCTGACTTTC.

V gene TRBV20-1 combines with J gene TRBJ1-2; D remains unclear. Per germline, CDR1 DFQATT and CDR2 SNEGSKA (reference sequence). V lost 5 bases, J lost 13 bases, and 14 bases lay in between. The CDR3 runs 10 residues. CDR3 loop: CSARNGGVTF. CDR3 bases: TGCAGTGCTCGTAACGGAGGAGTCACCTTC.

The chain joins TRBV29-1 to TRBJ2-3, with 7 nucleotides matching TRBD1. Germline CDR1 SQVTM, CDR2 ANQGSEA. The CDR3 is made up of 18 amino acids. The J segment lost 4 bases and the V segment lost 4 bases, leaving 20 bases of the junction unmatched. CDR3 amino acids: CSVAPTQGTSRGPDTQYF. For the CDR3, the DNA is TGCAGCGTTGCCCCCACACAGGGGACCTCTCGCGGGCCAGATACGCAGTATTTT.